The text below deals with one T cell receptor beta chain. What it binds is unknown. TCRdb reprocessed the 5' RACE reads with MiXCR, giving one entry per CDR3 protein. This table holds under 450,000 distinct CDR3 sequences, around a fifth found once. The entry originates in a study of T-cell memory formation after mild COVID-19. Background on the study: TCR clusters were mostly donor specific. The study's findings and limits: Mainly in CM and EM were contracting CD4+ clones; CD8+ were in EMRA.

Sequenced sample: PBMCs or a T cell subset sorted from them (not recorded which). This receptor was taken from a man younger than 35 who had mild COVID-19 (a few samples of this study predate the infection). Cell type and time point are not known.

The CDR3 sequence: CASSQDRTAALHF. The CDR3 region has the DNA TGCGCCAGCAGCCAAGATCGGACAGCCGCCCTCCACTTT. The V gene is TRBV4-3, the J gene TRBJ1-6; the D gene is possibly TRBD1 (6 bases). Germline-derived CDR1 and CDR2 are LGHNA and YSLEER. The CDR3 has 13 residues. V lost 0 bases to trimming and J lost 14 bases, with 11 bases between them.